The entry below describes one TCR beta chain. Its antigen is still unknown. No clone much larger than this one lies a single base away; base qualities are absent. These data belong to a study of blood T cell repertoires in COVID-19 (dated by TCRdb to 2020 to 2021). Describing the broader study: Samples from collaborators originated in the United States, Italy and Spain and spanned both the acute and convalescent phases of COVID-19. The material from the prospective study consisted of cDNA or gDNA derived from T cells, B-cell-depleted T cells, or PBMCs. The dataset comprised deeply sampled blood TCRbeta repertoires from subjects exposed to, actively infected with, or recovered from COVID-19. The repertoires were made available in a free public database intended to serve as a resource for research on the immune response to SARS-CoV-2. Samples came from the ongoing ImmuneRACE study (first 160 participants) plus 1,254 subjects from 6 global collaborators. Nearly every sample came with metadata listing a de-identified subject ID, COVID-19 status, age in years and sex. Where available, HLA class I and class II types were taken from metadata supplied by the sample provider and were not determined by assay-based typing.

Overall results and qualifications from the work: Clinical and demographic metadata were provided uncurated, with the amount varying by source and participant.

Enrolling through a virtual design, the prospective study's participants ranged in age from roughly 18 to 90 years and lived across approximately 25 United States geographic areas. Cohort assignment in the prospective study relied on participant-reported clinical history from a screening survey and a study questionnaire. For ImmuneRACE Cohort 3, a participant was defined as recovered based on two consecutive negative NP/OP PCR tests, clearance by a healthcare professional, or resolution of symptoms. Mobile phlebotomists in the prospective study collected whole blood, serum and a nasopharyngeal or oropharyngeal swab from every participant. Additional blood draws and questionnaires over an approximately two-month period could optionally be provided by prospective study participants. Before DNA extraction, blood samples from the prospective study were shipped at room temperature or frozen. TCRbeta CDR3 regions were amplified from genomic DNA by means of the immunoSEQ Assay, a bias-controlled multiplex PCR. The source study handled its data this way. Nucleated cell counts per sample were estimated from amplification of reference gene primers within the assay. To quantify the absolute abundance of each unique TCRbeta CDR3 rearrangement, sequence reads were collapsed and filtered. For each sample, productive Simpson clonality was calculated as the square root of Simpson's diversity index across productive rearrangements. The immuneACCESS repertoire file appears here via TCRdb, limited to in-frame rearrangements. These files lack a portion of the clones; in checked studies, under half of the deficit traces to unresolved V genes, and the cause of the others is not known. V and J calls and clone size are copied from that table; D and trimming were computed from the DNA. This sample is represented by some 250,000 clones; just under 85% of them were singletons. In total, the top ten clones hold roughly 15% of the sample.

The CDR3 starts with the cysteine, ends with the phenylalanine, and has 13 residues. The kept DNA is CDR3 alone, 39 bases in frame from the first base. For this chain, trimming is 5 bases at the V end and 4 bases at the J end, and the number of junction bases without a gene match is 4. From a lookup of the germline V gene (reference sequence), CDR1 and CDR2 are DFQATT and SNEGSKA. This chain is built from TRBV20-1 and TRBJ2-2; 7 bases in between match TRBD2. This TCR was sampled from a man in his forties who had recovered from COVID-19. Sequenced sample: PBMCs or T cells enriched from blood (not recorded which). The CDR3 has the sequence CSARGRATGELFF. The nucleotides are TGCAGTGCTCGTGGGAGGGCCACCGGGGAGCTGTTTTTT.